The clone carrying this T cell receptor (beta chain) was seen more than once but under ten times. Isolated RNA was reverse transcribed into cDNA used as the sequencing template. The data were produced by immunoSEQ multiplex PCR, yet TCRdb's version contains in-frame clones alone and is incomplete. The repertoire has 100,000 to 120,000 clones, approximately 61% of them found once; the top ten carry roughly 25%. These data belong to a study of CD8+ T cells in alopecia areata. In germline, CDR1 is SGHTA, CDR2 FQGTGA. The CDR3 runs 14 residues. V was shortened by 1 base and J by 1 base, with 7 bases between the two germline ends.

The V gene is TRBV7-3, the J gene TRBJ1-1; no clear D gene. This TCR came from a human donor with alopecia areata. The specimen sequenced was NKG2D-low CD8+ T cells sorted from blood. The CDR3 region is CASSLNPANTEAFF. CDR3 nucleotides: TGTGCCAGCAGCTTAAACCCAGCGAACACTGAAGCTTTCTTT.